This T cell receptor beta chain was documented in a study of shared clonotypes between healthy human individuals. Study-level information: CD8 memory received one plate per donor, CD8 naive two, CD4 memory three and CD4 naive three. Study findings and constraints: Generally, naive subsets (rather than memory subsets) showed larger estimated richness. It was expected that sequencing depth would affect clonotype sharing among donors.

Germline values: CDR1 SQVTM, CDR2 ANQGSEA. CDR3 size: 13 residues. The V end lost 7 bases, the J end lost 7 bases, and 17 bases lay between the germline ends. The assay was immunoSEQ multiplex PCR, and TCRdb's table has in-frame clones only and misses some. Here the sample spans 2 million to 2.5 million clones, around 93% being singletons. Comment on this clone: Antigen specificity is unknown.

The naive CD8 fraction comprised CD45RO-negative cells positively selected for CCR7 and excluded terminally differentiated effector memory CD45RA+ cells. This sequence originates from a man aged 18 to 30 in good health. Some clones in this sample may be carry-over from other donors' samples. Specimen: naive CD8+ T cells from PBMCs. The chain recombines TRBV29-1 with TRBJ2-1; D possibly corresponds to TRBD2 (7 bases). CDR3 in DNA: TGCAGCGGCAAAAGGGGGGGGTTGAATGAGCAGTTCTTC. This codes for CSGKRGGLNEQFF.